The rows below give T cell receptor beta chains drawn from one sample of a study of cytomegalovirus exposure and HLA in healthy donors. Sequenced by immunoSEQ multiplex PCR; TCRdb stores in-frame clones only, minus some. The table lists around 170,000 clones, about 65% of them singletons, with roughly 1.6% in the top ten. Sequencing was performed on PBMCs. These receptor sequences come from a girl between 10 and 17 years old in good health and CMV-seronegative. Each CDR3 is given with its conserved first and last residue. Fields, in order: V gene, J gene, clone size, D gene, CDR3 protein, CDR3 DNA. D genes are given only for firm matches. Clone size is not always given. Where it is, it says once, few, many or a class for expanded clones.

>TRBV7-9|TRBJ1-1|-|-
CASSLNEGRTVTEAFF
TGTGCCAGCAGCTTAAACGAGGGCCGGACGGTCACTGAAGCTTTCTTT
>TRBV28|TRBJ1-4|-|-
CASVDSHNEKLFF
TGTGCCAGCGTGGACAGTCATAATGAAAAACTGTTTTTT
>TRBV11-2|TRBJ2-7|-|TRBD1
CASSSGQTYEQYF
TGTGCCAGCAGCTCGGGACAGACCTACGAGCAGTACTTC
>TRBV6-5|TRBJ1-5|few|-
CASVAAGPNQPQHF
TGTGCCAGCGTAGCGGCCGGACCCAATCAGCCCCAGCATTTT
>TRBV5-1|TRBJ1-1|few|-
CASSLRTEPTSEAFF
TGCGCCAGCAGCTTACGGACAGAACCAACCAGTGAAGCTTTCTTT
>TRBV6-6|TRBJ1-1|-|TRBD1
CASSQGEYTEAFF
TGTGCCAGCAGTCAGGGGGAATACACTGAAGCTTTCTTT
>TRBV5-4|TRBJ1-1|few|-
CASSREVGNTEAFF
TGTGCCAGCAGCCGGGAGGTGGGAAACACTGAAGCTTTCTTT
>TRBV5-1|TRBJ1-1|few|TRBD1
CASSPGQGNTEAFF
TGCGCCAGCAGCCCGGGACAGGGAAACACTGAAGCTTTCTTT
>TRBV6-1|TRBJ1-5|-|-
CASIQQGYSNQPQHF
TGTGCCAGCATCCAACAGGGTTATAGCAATCAGCCCCAGCATTTT
>TRBV7-8|TRBJ2-3|-|-
CASSTGTLANTDTQYF
TGTGCCAGCAGCACTGGGACTTTAGCGAACACAGATACGCAGTATTTT
>TRBV11-2|TRBJ2-5|-|-
CASSSTTGFETQYF
TGTGCCAGCAGCTCAACCACAGGGTTTGAGACCCAGTACTTC
>TRBV6-6|TRBJ1-5|-|TRBD1
CASRGGTVNQPQHF
TGTGCCAGCAGGGGCGGGACAGTTAATCAGCCCCAGCATTTT
>TRBV29-1|TRBJ2-7|few|TRBD1
CSVPSRGTGPYEQYF
TGCAGCGTCCCCTCCCGTGGGACAGGGCCTTACGAGCAGTACTTC
>TRBV9|TRBJ2-7|once|-
CASSVVDTPYEQYF
TGTGCCAGCAGCGTAGTAGACACTCCCTACGAGCAGTACTTC
>TRBV5-1|TRBJ2-3|-|TRBD2
CASSLAGSGATDTQYF
TGCGCCAGCAGCTTGGCCGGTAGCGGGGCAACAGATACGCAGTATTTT